These 14 T cell receptor beta chains came from one sample sequenced in a study of identical twins. TCRdb reanalysed the 5' RACE reads using MiXCR and keeps one entry per CDR3 protein. Counted here are fewer than 650,000 distinct CDR3 sequences, just over 7% occurring once; the ten biggest clones make up roughly 1.6%. The data also belong to a second study, concerning yellow fever vaccine responses in identical twins.

Sequencing was carried out using PBMCs. Source of these receptors: a woman aged 18-29 years in good health.

There are many counts of this clonotype. CDR3: CASSRLAGEQFF. CDR3 nucleotide sequence: TGTGCCAGCAGCCGACTAGCGGGGGAGCAGTTCTTC. The chain uses TRBV3-1 and TRBJ2-1; 11 nucleotides align to TRBD2. Germline V lookup: CDR1 LGHDT, CDR2 YNNKEL (reference sequence). The CDR3 runs to 12 residues. V lost 4 bases and J lost 10; bases outside the gene matches: 0.

This clonotype was counted a few times. The chain joins TRBV5-1 to TRBJ1-4; 9 nucleotides agree with TRBD1. CDR1 is SGHRS and CDR2 is YFSETQ in the germline V gene. The CDR3 length is 17 residues. The J segment lost 6 bases and the V segment lost 4 bases, leaving 13 bases of the junction unmatched. The CDR3 here is CASSPLAGTGPDEKLFF. The CDR3 DNA sequence: TGCGCCAGCAGCCCACTTGCCGGGACAGGGCCGGATGAAAAACTGTTTTTT.

The V call is TRBV27, the J call TRBJ2-3, with 11 positions matching TRBD2. Germline assignment: CDR1 MNHEY and CDR2 SMNVEV (reference sequence). The CDR3 length is 17 residues. With 2 bases clipped from V and 2 bases from J, the junction kept 6 bases outside the gene matches. Written as DNA, the CDR3 is TGTGCCAGCAGTTTAAGGTCTAGCGGGGGGCTCACAGATACGCAGTATTTT. Translated: CASSLRSSGGLTDTQYF.

This clonotype has only a few counts. The gene calls are TRBV7-9 and TRBJ1-6; TRBD1 agrees at 8 bases. Per germline, CDR1 SEHNR and CDR2 FQNEAQ (reference sequence). Trimming at V came to 5 bases and at J to 8 bases, leaving 8 bases not matched to a gene. This CDR3 comprises 15 residues. The CDR3 protein is CASSERTGKHSPLHF. The CDR3 region has the DNA TGTGCCAGCAGCGAGAGGACAGGGAAACATTCACCCCTCCACTTT.

This clonotype was detected many times. The rearrangement uses TRBV5-1 and TRBJ2-1; TRBD1 is a possible D gene (5 bases). V lost 0 bases and J 1 base, leaving 5 bases between the germline ends. The CDR3 consists of 14 residues. CDR1 is SGHRS, CDR2 YFSETQ, per germline. The CDR3 nucleotides read TGCGCCAGCAGCTTGGGACAGTCCTACAATGAGCAGTTCTTC. It codes for CASSLGQSYNEQFF.

V gene TRBV12-3 or TRBV12-4 combines with J gene TRBJ2-7; a weak D match, TRBD2 (6 bases). The CDR3 totals 15 residues. Trimming pared 6 bases from V and 1 base from J, leaving 16 bases between. The CDR3 protein is CASSGGTRRSYEQYF. CDR3 nucleotides: TGTGCCAGCAGCGGAGGGACCCGGAGGTCCTACGAGCAGTACTTC.

The sample holds many counts of this clonotype. The chain has TRBV11-2 and TRBJ1-6; TRBD1 aligns across 9 bases. Germline lookup yields CDR1 SGHAT and CDR2 FQNNGV. The CDR3 runs to 17 residues. Trimming cost V 5 bases and J 7 bases; bases outside gene matches: 12. This chain's CDR3 is CASSAAGTGRENSPLHF. The CDR3 DNA reads as TGTGCCAGCAGCGCTGCCGGGACAGGGAGGGAAAATTCACCCCTCCACTTT.

This clonotype turned up a few times. The chain employs TRBV12-3 or TRBV12-4 and TRBJ1-4; TRBD1 aligns across 8 bases. Trimming took 5 bases from V and 7 from J; bases not matched to a gene: 9. CDR3 length equals 15 residues. The CDR3 bases are TGTGCCAGCAGTCCACCCGGGACAGGACCTGAAAAACTGTTTTTT. Its translation: CASSPPGTGPEKLFF.

This clonotype was seen repeatedly, ten times or more. This chain links TRBV3-1 with TRBJ1-2; TRBD1 might be the D (6 bases). Trimming stripped 4 bases from V and 5 bases from J, with 17 bases between. CDR3 length: 15 amino acids. Germline CDR1 and CDR2: LGHDT and YNNKEL (reference sequence). The CDR3 DNA is TGTGCCAGCAGCCGGCTGGACAGCAAGGGGTATGGCTACACCTTC. Protein sequence: CASSRLDSKGYGYTF.

This clonotype was observed many times. This chain links TRBV25-1 with TRBJ2-1; D remains ambiguous. The CDR3 runs to 11 residues. V gave up 7 bases and J gave up 4 bases, with 5 bases separating them. CDR1 and CDR2 from the germline V gene are MGHDK and SYGVNS. This CDR3 reads CASMQYNEQFF. The DNA for the CDR3 is TGTGCCAGCATGCAGTACAATGAGCAGTTCTTC.

This clonotype has just a few counts. The rearrangement links TRBV15 to TRBJ1-1; D remains unclear. V gave up 7 bases and J gave up 5 bases, with 14 bases separating them. This CDR3 has 13 amino acids. Germline CDR1 LNHNV, CDR2 YYDKDF (reference sequence). The CDR3 DNA is TGTGCCACCATGCTGGAATATAGGACTGAAGCTTTCTTT. It specifies CATMLEYRTEAFF.

The table lists this clonotype with a few counts. The chain employs TRBV24-1 and TRBJ2-7; D remains unclear. Trimming removed 4 bases at V and 7 bases at J, with 10 bases between. Germline CDR1 KGHDR, CDR2 SFDVKD. The CDR3 totals 12 residues. As DNA, the CDR3 is TGTGCCACCAGTGACTTTGGCGATGAGCAGTACTTC. Translated, it gives CATSDFGDEQYF.

The genes are TRBV7-8 and TRBJ2-7, with D possibly matching TRBD1 (6 bases). The CDR3 runs 13 residues. V was cut by 7 bases and J by 6 bases, with 16 bases left in between. The germline V gene encodes CDR1 SGHVS and CDR2 FQNEAQ. CDR3 sequence reads: CASTPTGYGEQYV. The CDR3 nucleotides read TGTGCCAGCACCCCGACAGGTTACGGCGAGCAGTACGTC.

V usage is TRBV3-1 and J usage is TRBJ2-1; TRBD2 matches 12 bases. The V gene's germline CDR1 is LGHDT and CDR2 YNNKEL (reference sequence). V lost 11 bases to trimming and J lost 5 bases; unmatched junction nucleotides: 7. There are 14 residues in the CDR3. CDR3 loop: CASSGLAGNNEQFF. In nucleotides, the CDR3 is TGTGCCTCCTCCGGACTAGCGGGGAACAATGAGCAGTTCTTC.